This T cell receptor (beta chain) was recorded in a study of Graves' ophthalmopathy and Graves' hyperthyroidism. Study-level results: Among expanded thyroid clonotypes above 0.001 frequency, most also occurred in blood.

This clonotype was counted a few times. Its specificity is not known. Scientists amplified the TCR beta CDR3 regions from RNA transcripts. RT-PCR was first run with HTBI primers, then multiplex PCR in a second round. MiXCR was run by TCRdb on the multiplex PCR reads, yielding one entry per CDR3 protein. In the table there are 350,000 to 450,000 distinct CDR3 sequences, around a fifth of which are singletons. The CDR3 runs 14 residues. V gave up 5 bases and J gave up 6 bases, with 16 bases separating them. Germline assignment: CDR1 SGHTA and CDR2 FQGTGA. A 10 ml volume of fresh peripheral blood provided the PBMCs.

V usage is TRBV7-3 and J usage is TRBJ1-1; no clear D gene. The sample was peripheral blood. The receptor was isolated from a woman aged 18-29 years with stable Graves' hyperthyroidism. The CDR3 region is CASSIGLSGAEAFF. The CDR3 region has the DNA TGTGCCAGCAGCATAGGCTTAAGTGGCGCTGAAGCTTTCTTT.